The clone carrying this TCR beta chain was detected only a few times. All donors came from Russia, were Caucasian and healthy, and spanned ages roughly 6 to 95. Isolated per sample were at least 7 million PBMCs. Using a J-beta primer mix together with a sample-barcoded 5' primer, a second PCR was run for about 7 to 12 cycles. Every sample gave at least 2.5 million paired-end reads containing CDR3. MiXCR, run by TCRdb on the 5' RACE reads, gives a single entry per CDR3 protein. The sample includes 1.5 million to 2 million distinct CDR3 sequences, roughly 28% seen only once; the top ten take more than 6%. This entry comes from a study of blood T cells in healthy people across ages. The junction had 10 bases not matched to a gene; V was cut back by 3 bases and J by 4 bases. CDR3 size: 18 residues. CDR1 and CDR2 (germline): LGHNA, YSLEER.

The sequencing input was blood. This TCR was sampled from a woman between 25 and 40 years old in good health. The gene calls are TRBV4-3 and TRBJ2-1; 12 bases match TRBD2. CDR3 coding DNA: TGCGCCAGCAGCCAGGGCCTGACTAGCGGGAGAGCTTACAATGAGCAGTTCTTC. This codes for CASSQGLTSGRAYNEQFF.